This T cell receptor beta chain stems from a study of blood T cell repertoires in COVID-19. TCRdb keeps only in-frame clones here, not all; method: immunoSEQ multiplex PCR. The table has around 170,000 clones, around 88% seen once. Germline assignment: CDR1 GTSNPN and CDR2 SVGIG (reference sequence). The ends lost 8 bases at V and 5 bases at J; junction bases unmatched: 2. The CDR3 is 12 residues long. Sequencing was carried out using peripheral blood. The V and J genes are TRBV30 and TRBJ1-4; the match to TRBD1 covers 10 bases. The receptor was derived from a woman younger than 45 with acute or convalescent COVID-19. Written as DNA, the CDR3 is TGTGCCATGGACAGGGGGAATGAAAAACTGTTTTTT. This codes for CAMDRGNEKLFF.